Listed below are T cell receptor beta chains from one sample, sequenced in a study of OX40 agonist ivuxolimab in advanced cancers. Data came from immunoSEQ multiplex PCR; TCRdb stores just in-frame clones and leaves some out. The repertoire holds more than 75,000 clones, with 86% as singletons. This material consisted of CD4+ or CD8+ T cells sorted from blood, taken in a trial of the OX40 agonist ivuxolimab. The source is an adult with an advanced solid tumor such as melanoma, head and neck, liver or kidney cancer. CDR3s include the opening cysteine and the closing phenylalanine or tryptophan. A D gene is named only where the DNA matches it firmly.

d_gene: TRBD1; v_gene: TRBV19; j_gene: TRBJ2-5; CDR3aa: CASSVDREETQYF
d_gene: .; v_gene: TRBV5-6; j_gene: TRBJ2-7; CDR3aa: CASSPGTEYEQYF
d_gene: TRBD1; v_gene: TRBV27; j_gene: TRBJ1-3; CDR3aa: CASSRDRGNTIYF
d_gene: TRBD2; v_gene: TRBV11-2; j_gene: TRBJ2-3; CDR3aa: CASSRIAGGGTDTQYF
d_gene: TRBD2; v_gene: TRBV7-2; j_gene: TRBJ2-1; CDR3aa: CASSFGLAGVSFF
d_gene: .; v_gene: TRBV12-2; j_gene: TRBJ2-5; CDR3aa: CASRQRGGWETQYF
d_gene: TRBD2; v_gene: TRBV6-5; j_gene: TRBJ2-7; CDR3aa: CASSYSKAGGTYEQYF
d_gene: .; v_gene: TRBV7-9; j_gene: TRBJ1-2; CDR3aa: CASSSSGVGYTF
d_gene: TRBD1; v_gene: TRBV5-8; j_gene: TRBJ2-7; CDR3aa: CASSADRVSEQYF
d_gene: TRBD2; v_gene: TRBV7-2; j_gene: TRBJ2-3; CDR3aa: CASWREAGTQYF
d_gene: .; v_gene: TRBV2; j_gene: TRBJ2-3; CDR3aa: CASSVSGGPLRTDTQYF